The sequence of this T cell receptor (beta chain) was determined in a study of blood T cell repertoires in COVID-19. On the study more broadly: Samples taken during acute and convalescent COVID-19 were collected in the United States, Italy and Spain.

Only in-frame clones appear in the TCRdb table, and some are missing; sequencing was by immunoSEQ multiplex PCR. Of under 75,000 clones listed, around 79% are singletons. Germline loops: CDR1 SGHTA, CDR2 FQGNSA. This CDR3 spans 14 amino acids. The V gene lost 1 base and the J gene lost 5 bases, with 11 bases spanning the gap. This clone was seen once. The sequencing input was peripheral blood. The gene calls are TRBV7-2 and TRBJ2-5; TRBD2 might be the D (5 bases). This sequence was found in a woman between 45 and 65 years old with active or convalescent COVID-19. The CDR3: CASSLEFRGETQYF. CDR3 sequence (DNA): TGTGCCAGCAGCTTAGAGTTCAGAGGGGAGACCCAGTACTTC.